These T cell receptor beta chains were read from a single sample in a study of spatial heterogeneity in lung cancer. MiXCR, applied by TCRdb to the 5' RACE reads, yields one record per CDR3 protein. The table lists about 75,000 distinct CDR3 sequences, 10% to 15% of them singletons. Sample: PBMCs, taken at surgery. The receptors come from a male donor with early-stage non-small cell lung cancer. Each CDR3 is given with its conserved first and last residue. D genes are given only for firm matches. Clone size, where shown, is once, few, many, or a class for clones that have expanded.

NA	TRBV11-2	TRBJ1-2	many	13	CASSLVRARGYTF
NA	TRBV20-1	TRBJ2-7	few	14	CSAREGWASSEQYF
NA	TRBV6-2/TRBV6-3	TRBJ2-3	few	13	CASEASGTDTQYF
TRBD2	TRBV4-1	TRBJ2-7	NA	16	CASSQDRAGGPLEQYF
TRBD1	TRBV18	TRBJ1-2	many	14	CASSPGDSFYGYTF
TRBD1	TRBV10-2	TRBJ1-5	many	13	CASSGQGDQPQHF
NA	TRBV10-1	TRBJ1-1	many	15	CASSDRLDGNTEAFF
NA	TRBV6-2/TRBV6-3	TRBJ1-5	few	14	CAGKRRGGNQPQHF
NA	TRBV10-3	TRBJ1-1	NA	15	CAISAGGQLNTEAFF
NA	TRBV7-9	TRBJ1-1	many	14	CASSSPGAGTEAFF
NA	TRBV5-1	TRBJ1-1	NA	14	CASSLGQPNTEAFF
TRBD1	TRBV4-2	TRBJ2-7	many	15	CASSQAGGGQNEQYF
NA	TRBV7-2	TRBJ1-1	NA	16	CASSSQPQRPATEAFF